This entry features one TCR beta chain sequence. Its matching antigen is unknown. This entry belongs to a study of CD4 T cells in relation to SARS-CoV-2 and coronaviruses. The study, taken as a whole, reports: The cross-reactivity analysis covered only spike protein, not other viral proteins.

Germline V gives CDR1 LGHNA, CDR2 YNFKEQ. CDR3 length equals 16 residues. After removal of 1 base from V and 0 bases from J, the junction contained 2 bases not matched to a gene. Before the COVID-19 pandemic, during about 2011-2019, CD4+ T cells were taken from unexposed donors. Cryopreserved PBMCs were CD4-enriched, then split into naive and memory cells. Libraries were prepared by immunoSEQ multiplex PCR; TCRdb keeps only in-frame clonotypes and omits some of them. The sample has some 69,000 clones; 94% are singletons. The receptor's source is a human donor in good health. Sequences were obtained from naive CD4+ T cells from PBMCs. The sample's subset: naive CD4+ T cells isolated by negative enrichment. The J gene is TRBJ1-3, the V gene TRBV4-2, with 8 bases that match TRBD1. The CDR3 spells CASSQGQGPSGNTIYF. DNA for the CDR3: TGTGCCAGCAGCCAAGGACAGGGGCCCTCTGGAAACACCATATATTTT.